This T cell receptor (beta chain) came from a study of hypomethylating agent response in myelodysplastic syndrome. V dropped 4 bases and J dropped 7 bases, with 15 bases sitting between them. This CDR3 is 14 amino acids long. Germline V gives CDR1 SGHRS, CDR2 YFSETQ. TCRdb keeps only in-frame clones here, not all; method: immunoSEQ multiplex PCR. Among about 3,600 clones listed, roughly four fifths were seen once. The source is a human donor with myelodysplastic syndrome. Sequenced material: bone marrow, taken before or after starting hypomethylating agent treatment for myelodysplastic syndrome (not recorded which). The chain links TRBV5-1 to TRBJ2-4, with D unresolved. The CDR3 DNA is TGCGCCAGCAGCCTGGGTGTGGCCCCGAACATTCAGTACTTC. Translation: CASSLGVAPNIQYF.